This T cell receptor (beta chain) derives from a study of CD8 T cells in ankylosing spondylitis. Notes on the study in general: One TCR beta motif, made up of 7 or 8 highly homologous variants, appeared characteristic of ankylosing spondylitis blood. As for the disease-linked clones, they showed a CD8+ phenotype and occurred at relatively low frequencies in peripheral blood.

V was clipped by 4 bases and J by 4 bases, with 17 bases between them. Germline V gene data show CDR1 as SGDLS and CDR2 as YYNGEE. This CDR3 region has 16 residues. There are many counts of this clonotype. Its cognate antigen is unknown. TCRdb re-derived calls from the 5' RACE reads in MiXCR, one entry per CDR3 protein. Of around 490,000 distinct CDR3 sequences in the sample, roughly 5.2% were seen once. Sequencing was done on a sample of blood, either unsorted or a sorted T cell fraction (not recorded which). The sequence derives from a male donor with ankylosing spondylitis. J is TRBJ2-2 and V is TRBV9, with D perhaps matching TRBD1 (6 bases). The CDR3 region is CASSPTPTGSTGELFF. The CDR3 DNA follows: TGTGCCAGCAGCCCGACTCCCACAGGGAGCACCGGGGAGCTGTTTTTT.